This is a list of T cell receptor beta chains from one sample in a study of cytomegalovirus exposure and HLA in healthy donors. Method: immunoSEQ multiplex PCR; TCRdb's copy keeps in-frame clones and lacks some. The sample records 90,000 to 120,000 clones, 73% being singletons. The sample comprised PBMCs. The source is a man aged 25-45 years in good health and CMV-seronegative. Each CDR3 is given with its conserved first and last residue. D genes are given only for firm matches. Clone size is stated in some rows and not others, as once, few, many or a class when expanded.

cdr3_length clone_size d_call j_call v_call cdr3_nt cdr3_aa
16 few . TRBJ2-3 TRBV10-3 TGTGCCATCCGCGGGGGCGCGAGGGGTGGCACAGATACGCAGTATTTT CAIRGGARGGTDTQYF
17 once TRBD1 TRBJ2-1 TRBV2 TGTGCCAGCAGTGTCGCCGGGACAGGGGTCGGCTACAATGAGCAGTTCTTC CASSVAGTGVGYNEQFF
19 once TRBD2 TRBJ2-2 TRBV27 TGTGCCAGCAGTGCGCCGGGACTAGCGGGAGGCTTAAACACCGGGGAGCTGTTTTTT CASSAPGLAGGLNTGELFF
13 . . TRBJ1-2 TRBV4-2 TGTGCCAGCAGCCAAGATTCGGGGAAGGGCTACACCTTC CASSQDSGKGYTF
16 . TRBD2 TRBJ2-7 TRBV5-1 TGCGCCAGCAGCTTGGAGGGACTAGCGGGGGTTGGCGAGCAGTACTTC CASSLEGLAGVGEQYF
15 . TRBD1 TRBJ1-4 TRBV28 TGTGCCAGCAGTTTTCCCGGGACAGGGAATGAAAAACTGTTTTTT CASSFPGTGNEKLFF
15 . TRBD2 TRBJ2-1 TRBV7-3 TGTGCCAGCAGCCGTTGGGAGGGGTTTGACAATGAGCAGTTCTTC CASSRWEGFDNEQFF
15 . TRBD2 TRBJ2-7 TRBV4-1 TGCGCCAGCAGCCAAGGAACTAGCGGGAGTGGGGAGCAGTACTTC CASSQGTSGSGEQYF
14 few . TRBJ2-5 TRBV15 TGTGCCACCAGCAGAGAGTGGGAGAGGGAGACCCAGTACTTC CATSREWERETQYF
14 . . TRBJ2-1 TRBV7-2 TGTGCCAGCAGCTCCCTCCTAGCCATCAATGAGCAGTTCTTC CASSSLLAINEQFF
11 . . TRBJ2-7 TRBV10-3 TGTGCCATCAGTGGCCGCGGCGAGCAGTACTTC CAISGRGEQYF
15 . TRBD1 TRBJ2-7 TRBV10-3 TGTGCCATCAGTGAGTCACAGGGGGTTACACGGGAGCAGTACTTC CAISESQGVTREQYF
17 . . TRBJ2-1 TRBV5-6 TGTGCCAGCAGCTTAACCCACAGGGAAGGGTCCTACAATGAGCAGTTCTTC CASSLTHREGSYNEQFF
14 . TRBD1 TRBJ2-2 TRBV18 TGTGCCAGCTCACCTAACAGGGGCACCGGGGAGCTGTTTTTT CASSPNRGTGELFF
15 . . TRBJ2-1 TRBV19 TGTGCCAGTAGTATATCAACGGGGACATACAATGAGCAGTTCTTC CASSISTGTYNEQFF
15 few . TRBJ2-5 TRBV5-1 TGCGCCAGCAGCTTGGATTCGCGGGAAAGAGAGACCCAGTACTTC CASSLDSRERETQYF
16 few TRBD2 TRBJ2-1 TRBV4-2 TGTGCCAGCAGGCCCACTAGCGGGACTCACTACAATGAGCAGTTCTTC CASRPTSGTHYNEQFF
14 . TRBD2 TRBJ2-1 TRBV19 TGTGCCAGTAGCCAAACTAGCGGGAGTAATGAGCAGTTCTTC CASSQTSGSNEQFF
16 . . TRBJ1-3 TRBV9 TGTGCCAGCAGCGTAGAGGTCGGAGGGGTTGGAAACACCATATATTTT CASSVEVGGVGNTIYF
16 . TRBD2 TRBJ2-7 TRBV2 TGTGCCATCCTTCCTAAACTAGCGGGGGAAACCTACGAGCAGTACTTC CAILPKLAGETYEQYF
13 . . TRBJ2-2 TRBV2 TGTGCCAGCAGCGTACAGGGCACCGGGGAGCTGTTTTTT CASSVQGTGELFF
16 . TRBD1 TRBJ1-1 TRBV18 TGTGCCAGCTCACCCCGGACAGGGGGCGCGAACACTGAAGCTTTCTTT CASSPRTGGANTEAFF
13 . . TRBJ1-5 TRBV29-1 TGCAGCGCCAGGACGGGGGGAAGTCAGCCCCAGCATTTT CSARTGGSQPQHF
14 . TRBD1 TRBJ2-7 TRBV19 TGTGCCAGTAGCCTGGGACAGGGTTTCAACGAGCAGTACTTC CASSLGQGFNEQYF
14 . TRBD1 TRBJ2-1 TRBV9 TGTGCCAGCAGCTCCCGGGGACAGTACAATGAGCAGTTCTTC CASSSRGQYNEQFF
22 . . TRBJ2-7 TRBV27 TGTGCCAGCAGTTTATCTTTCAGTGCCGGGACTCCCACAGTCGGTAAGTTAGGCGAGCAGTACTTC CASSLSFSAGTPTVGKLGEQYF
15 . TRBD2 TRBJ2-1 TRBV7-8 TGTGCCAGCAGCTTCAATAGCGGGGCCTACAATGAGCAGTTCTTC CASSFNSGAYNEQFF
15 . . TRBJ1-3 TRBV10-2 TGCGCCAGCAGCCCCGTGACAGACTCTGGAAACACCATATATTTT CASSPVTDSGNTIYF
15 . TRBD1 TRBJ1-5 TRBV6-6 TGTGCCAGCACCGGGGACAGGGGCGGCAATCAGCCCCAGCATTTT CASTGDRGGNQPQHF
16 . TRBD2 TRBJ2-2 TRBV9 TGTGCCAGTGGGACTAGCGGGGGAACAAACACCGGGGAGCTGTTTTTT CASGTSGGTNTGELFF